This entry lists 8 T cell receptor beta chains sequenced from one sample in a study of blood T cell repertoires in COVID-19. The data were produced by immunoSEQ multiplex PCR, yet TCRdb's version contains in-frame clones alone and is incomplete. The sample includes 300,000 to 450,000 clones, roughly 90% seen only once; the top ten take approximately 3%. Specimen: peripheral blood. These receptors all come from a woman between 25 and 40 years old with COVID-19, enrolled during active disease.

This clone came up once. The chain is built from TRBV18 and TRBJ1-4; possible D gene TRBD1, 5 bases. Germline V gene data show CDR1 as KGHSH and CDR2 as LQKENI. The length of the CDR3 is 19 residues. V lost 5 bases, J lost 0 bases, and 22 bases lay in between. The CDR3 sequence: CASSVSFPQGHTTNEKLFF. Written as DNA, the CDR3 is TGTGCCAGCTCAGTTTCGTTCCCCCAGGGCCACACAACTAATGAAAAACTGTTTTTT.

This clone appeared a few times. V is TRBV2 and J is TRBJ2-7, with TRBD2 as a possible D gene (5 bases). V lost 7 bases to trimming and J lost 6 bases, with 10 bases between them. CDR3 length equals 11 residues. The germline V gene has CDR1 SNHLY and CDR2 FYNNEI. The CDR3, as DNA: TGTGCCAGCAACCTAGCAGCCGAGCAGTACTTC. Its translation: CASNLAAEQYF.

The genes are TRBV24-1 and TRBJ1-4, with D perhaps TRBD1 (5 bases). Trimming stripped 12 bases from V and 8 bases from J, with 18 bases between. This CDR3 comprises 13 residues. CDR1 is KGHDR and CDR2 is SFDVKD in the germline V gene. The CDR3 protein is CAASKGAGEKLFF. In DNA form, the CDR3 reads TGTGCCGCTTCGAAAGGGGCAGGAGAAAAACTGTTTTTT.

The J gene is TRBJ2-5, the V gene TRBV7-2, with D unclear. The CDR3 length is 13 residues. The germline V gene has CDR1 SGHTA and CDR2 FQGNSA. V was trimmed by 2 bases and J by 1 base, leaving 5 bases between them. As DNA, the CDR3 is TGTGCCAGCAGCTTACTACGCCAAGAGACCCAGTACTTC. It is translated as CASSLLRQETQYF.

The chain carries TRBV7-9 and TRBJ1-3, with D perhaps matching TRBD1 (6 bases). The CDR3 totals 15 residues. V lost 5 bases and J 3 bases, leaving 14 bases between the germline ends. Germline lookup yields CDR1 SEHNR and CDR2 FQNEAQ (reference sequence). CDR3 in amino acids: CASSQTGFVGNTIYF. The CDR3 nucleotides read TGTGCCAGCAGCCAAACAGGGTTTGTTGGAAACACCATATATTTT.

The V and J genes are TRBV18 and TRBJ2-7, with 7 bases lining up with TRBD1. CDR1 and CDR2 (germline): KGHSH, LQKENI. J lost 7 bases, V lost 3 bases, and 9 bases had no gene match. This CDR3 contains 14 residues. The CDR3 loop is CASSPVAEGAEQYV. The CDR3 DNA reads as TGTGCCAGCTCACCTGTGGCCGAGGGGGCAGAGCAGTACGTC.

The chain combines TRBV24-1 with TRBJ2-2; 7 bases are a match to TRBD1. CDR3 size: 12 residues. Germline loops: CDR1 KGHDR, CDR2 SFDVKD. The V and J ends lost 11 bases and 5 bases, in that order; junction bases with no gene match: 4. The CDR3 DNA reads TGTGCCAGCAAACAGGGGACCGGGGAGCTGTTTTTT. Residues: CASKQGTGELFF.

In this sample, this clone turned up once. This rearrangement joins TRBV19 to TRBJ1-5, with D possibly being TRBD1 (6 bases). Looked up from germline, CDR1 is LNHDA and CDR2 is SQIVND (reference sequence). This CDR3 spans 17 amino acids. V lost 3 bases and J lost 0, with 15 bases in between. CDR3 residues: CASSIGLWTVSNQPQHF. The CDR3 bases are TGTGCCAGTAGTATTGGACTCTGGACAGTTAGCAATCAGCCCCAGCATTTT.